The T cell receptor beta chain described here comes from a study of blood T cell repertoires in COVID-19. As processed by the authors: Amplification with reference gene primers provided the estimates of nucleated cell counts. TCRdb's copy holds only in-frame clones and misses some; the assay was immunoSEQ multiplex PCR. V, J and clone size were drawn from that table, and D and trimming were deduced from the DNA. In the table there are 200,000 to 250,000 clones, approximately 89% of which are singletons. The CDR3 sequence is 16 residues long. Germline CDR1 is PRHDT and CDR2 is FYEKMQ (reference sequence). The V and J ends lost 0 bases and 0 bases respectively, with 11 bases between them.

The chain joins TRBV13 to TRBJ1-1; the D is unclear. Sequenced: peripheral blood. The receptor was isolated from a woman aged 25 to 45 with COVID-19, enrolled during active disease. The CDR3 DNA is TGTGCCAGCAGCTTAGGGGGAGGCTTCATGAACACTGAAGCTTTCTTT. Encoded protein: CASSLGGGFMNTEAFF.